This T cell receptor (beta chain) was identified in a study of blood T cell repertoires in COVID-19. Recruited during active infection, patients (from Seattle) were subsequently followed longitudinally. In the source study's methods: Estimates of nucleated cell counts were drawn from the amplification of reference gene primers. TCRdb keeps only in-frame clones here, not all; method: immunoSEQ multiplex PCR. V and J calls and clone size follow that table, whereas D and trimming were derived from the DNA. The table includes roughly 440,000 clones, approximately 88% detected once. This CDR3 has 15 amino acids. In germline, CDR1 is LNHDA, CDR2 SQIVND (reference sequence). Trimming left V 3 bases short and J 4 bases short, with 15 bases between.

Sequences were obtained from peripheral blood. This chain joins TRBV19 and TRBJ1-2; D possibly corresponds to TRBD1 (6 bases). The receptor was derived from a woman aged 45 to 65 with COVID-19, enrolled during active disease. The CDR3 sequence: CASSIPAAGAYGYTF. The CDR3 bases are TGTGCCAGTAGTATTCCTGCGGCAGGGGCCTATGGCTACACCTTC. Full variable domain (missing parts from reference TRBV19 and TRBJ1-2): DGGITQSPKYLFRKEGQNVTLSCEQNLNHDAMYWYRQDPGQGLRLIYYSQIVNDFQKGDIAEGYSVSREKKESFPLTVTSAQKNPTAFYLCASSIPAAGAYGYTFGSGTRLTVV.